Described below is a single T cell receptor (beta chain) sequence and its context. The sample originates from a study of blood T cell repertoires in COVID-19. V lost 1 base to trimming and J lost 3 bases; unmatched junction nucleotides: 4. Germline-derived CDR1 and CDR2 are LGHNA and YSLEER. The CDR3 contains 15 residues. TCRdb keeps only in-frame clones here, not all; method: immunoSEQ multiplex PCR. The sample contains just over 300,000 clones, approximately 88% of which appear only once. This clonotype was sampled from a woman aged 18-35 years who had recovered from COVID-19. This sequence joins TRBV4-3 and TRBJ2-7, with TRBD2 matching 9 bases. What was sequenced was PBMCs or T cells enriched from blood (not recorded which). The CDR3 DNA reads as TGCGCCAGCAGCCAAGGTAGCGGGAGCGGCTACGAGCAGTACTTC. Translating it yields CASSQGSGSGYEQYF.